This is a list of T cell receptor beta chains from one sample in a study of T cell changes during pregnancy in multiple sclerosis. Profiling relied on immunoSEQ multiplex PCR, and the TCRdb table lists in-frame clones only, not all of them. The table has approximately 50,000 clones, approximately 92% seen once. Sequencing was performed on CD4+ T cells from peripheral blood mononuclear cells, taken in the third trimester of pregnancy. These receptors were taken from a female donor with multiple sclerosis, enrolled in a pregnancy study. CDR3s include the opening cysteine and the closing phenylalanine or tryptophan. The order of the fields is D gene, V gene, J gene, CDR3 protein, CDR3 DNA. D genes are given only for firm matches.

d_call: TRBD2
v_call: TRBV28
j_call: TRBJ2-3
cdr3_aa: CASRLGQGGLAGLLDTQYF
cdr3_nt: TGTGCCAGCAGACTGGGACAGGGGGGACTAGCGGGATTGTTGGATACGCAGTATTTT

d_call: TRBD1
v_call: TRBV7-8
j_call: TRBJ2-7
cdr3_aa: CASSSQAGGQVTYEQYF
cdr3_nt: TGTGCCAGCAGCTCCCAGGCTGGAGGACAGGTAACTTACGAGCAGTACTTC

d_call: NA
v_call: TRBV18
j_call: TRBJ2-5
cdr3_aa: CASSRPPGHRETQYF
cdr3_nt: TGTGCCAGCTCACGACCGCCGGGACATAGGGAGACCCAGTACTTC

d_call: TRBD1
v_call: TRBV11-3
j_call: TRBJ2-1
cdr3_aa: CASSHNRGPYNEQFF
cdr3_nt: TGTGCCAGCAGCCATAACAGGGGGCCGTACAATGAGCAGTTCTTC

d_call: TRBD1
v_call: TRBV2
j_call: TRBJ1-3
cdr3_aa: CASSGTGGGLGNTIYF
cdr3_nt: TGTGCCAGCAGTGGGACAGGGGGCGGTCTTGGAAACACCATATATTTT

d_call: TRBD1
v_call: TRBV29-1
j_call: TRBJ2-1
cdr3_aa: CSVGRTGSYNEQFF
cdr3_nt: TGCAGCGTTGGACGGACAGGGAGCTACAATGAGCAGTTCTTC

d_call: TRBD1
v_call: TRBV29-1
j_call: TRBJ2-7
cdr3_aa: CSVETGTDYEQYF
cdr3_nt: TGCAGCGTTGAGACCGGGACAGACTACGAGCAGTACTTC

d_call: NA
v_call: TRBV6-1
j_call: TRBJ1-5
cdr3_aa: CASSDQGLGNQPQHF
cdr3_nt: TGTGCCAGCAGTGATCAGGGGTTGGGCAATCAGCCCCAGCATTTT

d_call: TRBD1
v_call: TRBV4-2
j_call: TRBJ1-3
cdr3_aa: CASSQLGTAGNTIYF
cdr3_nt: TGTGCCAGCAGCCAATTAGGGACAGCTGGAAACACCATATATTTT

d_call: TRBD2
v_call: TRBV7-9
j_call: TRBJ2-1
cdr3_aa: CASSLGLAGGQNEQFF
cdr3_nt: TGTGCCAGCAGCTTAGGCCTAGCGGGTGGCCAGAATGAGCAGTTCTTC

d_call: TRBD1
v_call: TRBV7-2
j_call: TRBJ1-5
cdr3_aa: CASSPGQGDQPQHF
cdr3_nt: TGTGCCAGCAGCCCTGGACAGGGGGATCAGCCCCAGCATTTT

d_call: NA
v_call: TRBV7-2
j_call: TRBJ2-1
cdr3_aa: CASSEPPGNEQFF
cdr3_nt: TGTGCCAGCAGCGAACCCCCGGGAAATGAGCAGTTCTTC

d_call: NA
v_call: TRBV11-3
j_call: TRBJ2-3
cdr3_aa: CASSPRGSTDTQYF
cdr3_nt: TGTGCCAGCAGCCCGCGGGGTAGCACAGATACGCAGTATTTT

d_call: TRBD1
v_call: TRBV6-6
j_call: TRBJ1-5
cdr3_aa: CASRPGGGNQPQHF
cdr3_nt: TGTGCCAGCAGGCCAGGGGGTGGCAATCAGCCCCAGCATTTT

d_call: NA
v_call: TRBV29-1
j_call: TRBJ2-7
cdr3_aa: CSVGAAEQYF
cdr3_nt: TGCAGCGTTGGGGCAGCCGAGCAGTACTTC